The rows below give T cell receptor beta chains drawn from one sample of a study of memory CD4+ T cells and cytomegalovirus serostatus. The repertoire was sequenced with immunoSEQ multiplex PCR; TCRdb's copy has only in-frame clones and lacks some. The data show approximately 92,000 clones, about 80% seen once. The specimen was memory CD4+ T cells from blood. These receptors were taken from an adult in good health and CMV-seropositive. Each CDR3 is given without its conserved first and last residue. Clone size is given for some rows only: seen once, a few or many times, or a class if the clone is expanded.

TRBV7-8	TRBJ1-1	few	ASSGVGRGHEAF
TRBV6-1	TRBJ2-7	few	ASTLGGPSYEQY
TRBV2	TRBJ1-3	NA	ASSETGTGNTIY
TRBV6-1	TRBJ2-2	NA	AAPGRNTGELF
TRBV5-1	TRBJ2-1	NA	ASSAGRDDNEQF
TRBV4-3	TRBJ1-2	few	ASSQKWRDHYGYT
TRBV7-9	TRBJ2-3	NA	ASSLPRDLYTQY
TRBV5-6	TRBJ2-2	NA	ASSLANTGELF
TRBV5-1	TRBJ1-1	NA	ASSPGQGGSTEAF
TRBV6-5	TRBJ1-5	once	ASSPADRGNQPQH
TRBV7-3	TRBJ2-1	NA	ASSPAGTSGSNEQF
TRBV19	TRBJ1-5	NA	ATQKTQGNQPQH
TRBV19	TRBJ2-2	NA	ASRSLGTGELF
TRBV20-1	TRBJ2-1	NA	SALRNEQF
TRBV5-1	TRBJ2-5	NA	ASSLWLAGGTQETQY
TRBV6-5	TRBJ1-4	few	ASTAPGQGNEKLF
TRBV18	TRBJ2-5	NA	ASSPQQETQY
TRBV28	TRBJ2-3	NA	ASSLQGAGKDTQY
TRBV5-1	TRBJ2-1	NA	ASSLSRKQF
TRBV6-6	TRBJ1-6	NA	ASVGGNSPLH
TRBV27	TRBJ2-3	NA	ASSARLSSDTQY
TRBV2	TRBJ2-7	NA	ASRTGGTTYEQY
TRBV10-3	TRBJ1-1	once	AISESKGQMNTEAF
TRBV10-2	TRBJ2-7	NA	ASSLGLAGVYEQY
TRBV2	TRBJ2-7	NA	ASRAGEREQY
TRBV7-2	TRBJ2-7	NA	ASSLGTGSYEQY
TRBV21-1	TRBJ1-5	once	ASSLAEPQH
TRBV6-5	TRBJ2-4	NA	ASRPQNRVGNIQY